A single T cell receptor beta chain is shown here with its context. Every patient relapsed after autologous stem cell transplantation, and brentuximab vedotin exposure varied. These data belong to a study of PD-1 blockade in classical Hodgkin lymphoma. Germline assignment: CDR1 MNHEY and CDR2 SMNVEV (reference sequence). The CDR3 sequence is 12 residues long. V lost 2 bases and J lost 8, with 6 bases in between. The assay was immunoSEQ multiplex PCR, and TCRdb's table has in-frame clones only and misses some. The data contain about 35,000 clones, 76% of them singletons. This TCR was sampled from a human donor with classical Hodgkin lymphoma. This chain uses TRBV27 with TRBJ2-2, with D hard to call. The sequencing here drew on peripheral blood mononuclear cells (PBMCs), taken before the second cycle of nivolumab. The CDR3 spells CASSLNRGELFF. CDR3 DNA sequence: TGTGCCAGCAGTTTAAACCGGGGGGAGCTGTTTTTT.